The 30 T cell receptor beta chains presented below share a single source sample, sequenced in a study of T cell changes during pregnancy in multiple sclerosis (dated by TCRdb to the late 2010s). The protocol used for the library was the immunoSEQ multiplex PCR assay. The table was pulled from immuneACCESS by TCRdb, which kept in-frame rearrangements only. Such tables lose some clones; where checked, under half of the loss comes from unresolved V genes, and the rest has no known cause. This sample lists about 32,000 clones; roughly 89% were detected once. The leading ten clones occupy 5% to 6% of the sample. The sample in question was CD8+ T cells from peripheral blood mononuclear cells, obtained in the first trimester of pregnancy. The source of these receptors is a female donor with multiple sclerosis, enrolled in a pregnancy study.

The J gene is TRBJ2-7, the V gene TRBV29-1; TRBD2 agrees at 8 bases. Germline CDR1 SQVTM, CDR2 ANQGSEA. CDR3 length: 15 residues. Trimming at V came to 0 bases and at J to 4 bases, leaving 8 bases not matched to a gene. CDR3 DNA: TGCAGCGTTGAAGAGCCATCGGGAGGGCCGTACGAGCAGTACTTC. Translating gives CSVEEPSGGPYEQYF.

Judged by abundance, this clone is medium-sized. This chain connects TRBV7-2 to TRBJ1-2; D is possibly TRBD1 (5 bases). The CDR3 loop spans 14 amino acids. Germline-derived CDR1 and CDR2 are SGHTA and FQGNSA. Trimming pared 0 bases from V and 4 bases from J, leaving 9 bases between. The CDR3 DNA reads as TGTGCCAGCAGCTTAGCGTCGGGGGGCTATGGCTACACCTTC. Its protein product is CASSLASGGYGYTF.

V gene TRBV27 combines with J gene TRBJ1-5; a weak D match, TRBD1 (5 bases). The CDR3 sequence is 16 residues long. With 5 bases removed from V and 0 bases from J, the gap between germline ends came to 14 bases. The germline V gene encodes CDR1 MNHEY and CDR2 SMNVEV (reference sequence). CDR3 DNA sequence: TGTGCCAGCAGTACGCGAGCCGGGGGTAGCAATCAGCCCCAGCATTTT. Translating gives CASSTRAGGSNQPQHF.

The rearrangement uses TRBV4-2 and TRBJ2-3; 9 bases are a match to TRBD2. Germline values: CDR1 LGHNA, CDR2 YNFKEQ. V lost 1 base and J lost 1; bases outside the gene matches: 3. The length of the CDR3 is 16 residues. The CDR3 spells CASSQGAGGGTDTQYF. CDR3 nucleotide sequence: TGTGCCAGCAGCCAAGGAGCGGGAGGAGGCACAGATACGCAGTATTTT.

The chain employs TRBV2 and TRBJ2-1; 7 nucleotides match TRBD2. Germline values: CDR1 SNHLY, CDR2 FYNNEI. The ends lost 6 bases at V and 4 bases at J; junction bases unmatched: 9. The CDR3 spans 15 residues. This chain's CDR3 is CASRTREVVYNEQFF. The CDR3 region has the DNA TGTGCCAGCAGAACACGGGAGGTGGTTTACAATGAGCAGTTCTTC. The entire variable domain, with the rest obtained from reference TRBV2 and TRBJ2-1, is as follows: EPEVTQTPSHQVTQMGQEVILRCVPISNHLYFYWYRQILGQKVEFLVSFYNNEISEKSEIFDDQFSVERPDGSNFTLKIRSTKLEDSAMYFCASRTREVVYNEQFFGPGTRLTVL.

The CDR3 loop is CASSEILPGGELFF. The CDR3 DNA sequence: TGCGCCAGCAGTGAAATACTGCCGGGCGGGGAGCTGTTTTTT. The chain recombines TRBV10-1 with TRBJ2-2; D remains ambiguous. Germline V gene sequence: CDR1 WNHNN, CDR2 SYGVQD (reference sequence). This CDR3 contains 14 residues. The ends were cut back, 3 bases at V and 7 bases at J, with 12 bases in the middle.

J is TRBJ2-1 and V is TRBV5-6, with 10 bases fitting TRBD2. Germline CDR1 and CDR2: SGHDT and YYEEEE. V dropped 1 base and J dropped 8; count of bases not matched to a gene: 6. CDR3 length: 15 amino acids. CDR3 sequence reads: CASSLPLAGVYEQFF. The CDR3 region has the DNA TGTGCCAGCAGCTTGCCGCTAGCGGGAGTCTATGAGCAGTTCTTC. Supplemented by reference TRBV5-6 and TRBJ2-1, the full variable domain reads DAGVTQSPTHLIKTRGQQVTLRCSPKSGHDTVSWYQQALGQGPQFIFQYYEEEERQRGNFPDRFSGHQFPNYSSELNVNALLLGDSALYLCASSLPLAGVYEQFFGPGTRLTVL.

The chain joins TRBV28 to TRBJ2-2; 7 bases map to TRBD2. Germline loops: CDR1 MDHEN, CDR2 SYDVKM. The CDR3 runs 16 residues. V shed 4 bases and J 0 bases; nucleotides not matched to a gene: 5. The chain's CDR3 is CASSSRTRANTGELFF. The CDR3 coding sequence is TGTGCCAGCAGTTCCCGGACTAGGGCGAACACCGGGGAGCTGTTTTTT.

This chain uses TRBV10-3 with TRBJ2-7; 9 nucleotides line up with TRBD1. The CDR3 spans 13 residues. Germline V lookup: CDR1 ENHRY, CDR2 SYGVKD. Trimming took 5 bases from V and 7 from J; bases not matched to a gene: 6. The CDR3 protein is CAISRDRDWEQYF. The CDR3 nucleotides read TGTGCCATCAGTCGGGACAGGGACTGGGAGCAGTACTTC.

This sequence joins TRBV19 and TRBJ2-7; D is possibly TRBD2 (6 bases). Trimming left V 11 bases short and J 2 bases short, with 16 bases between. The CDR3 has 13 residues. Per germline, CDR1 LNHDA and CDR2 SQIVND (reference sequence). The CDR3: CAVGAGGAYEQYF. As DNA, the CDR3 is TGTGCCGTAGGGGCCGGCGGGGCCTACGAGCAGTACTTC.

The chain carries TRBV25-1 and TRBJ2-1; D remains unclear. This CDR3 has 16 residues. The germline V gene encodes CDR1 MGHDK and CDR2 SYGVNS. Trimming shortened V by 4 bases and J by 0 bases, and 13 bases separated the two germline ends. CDR3 region: CASSGSSSSSYNEQFF. CDR3 nucleotides: TGTGCCAGCAGTGGTTCGAGCTCAAGCTCCTACAATGAGCAGTTCTTC.

The J gene is TRBJ1-2, the V gene TRBV9; weak D call: TRBD1 (5 bases). The CDR3 has 12 residues. Germline assignment: CDR1 SGDLS and CDR2 YYNGEE. V lost 6 bases, J lost 7 bases, and 13 bases lay in between. The DNA of the CDR3 is TGTGCCAGCACCCCCCTTGGGGCTGGCTACACCTTC. This translates into CASTPLGAGYTF.

The chain employs TRBV5-4 and TRBJ2-1, with 7 bases aligning to TRBD2. V shed 4 bases and J 8 bases; nucleotides not matched to a gene: 12. The CDR3 covers 15 residues. Germline loops: CDR1 SGHNT, CDR2 YYREEE (reference sequence). This chain's CDR3 is CASSPTLGGSYEQFF. The CDR3 region has the DNA TGTGCCAGCAGCCCCACCCTTGGCGGGAGCTATGAGCAGTTCTTC. Together with reference TRBV5-4 and TRBJ2-1, the CDR3 gives the full variable domain: ETGVTQSPTHLIKTRGQQVTLRCSSQSGHNTVSWYQQALGQGPQFIFQYYREEENGRGNFPPRFSGLQFPNYSSELNVNALELDDSALYLCASSPTLGGSYEQFFGPGTRLTVL.

The chain uses TRBV5-6 and TRBJ2-4; the D gene is possibly TRBD2 (6 bases). Trimming removed 2 bases at V and 4 bases at J, with 13 bases between. Germline values: CDR1 SGHDT, CDR2 YYEEEE. The CDR3 covers 15 residues. CDR3 bases: TGTGCCAGCAGCTTCCTCCCGGGACTTAAAAACATTCAGTACTTC. It codes for CASSFLPGLKNIQYF.

This rearrangement joins TRBV19 to TRBJ1-1; D not certain. Looked up from germline, CDR1 is LNHDA and CDR2 is SQIVND (reference sequence). V was clipped by 5 bases and J by 4 bases, with 17 bases between them. The CDR3 has 15 residues. CDR3 in DNA: TGTGCCAGTAGTGTGCGACGGGAGAGGTCCACTGAAGCTTTCTTT. It yields the protein CASSVRRERSTEAFF. The variable domain in full, with the rest retrieved from reference TRBV19 and TRBJ1-1, is DGGITQSPKYLFRKEGQNVTLSCEQNLNHDAMYWYRQDPGQGLRLIYYSQIVNDFQKGDIAEGYSVSREKKESFPLTVTSAQKNPTAFYLCASSVRRERSTEAFFGQGTRLTVV.

J is TRBJ1-2 and V is TRBV29-1; D is unclear. Germline lookup yields CDR1 SQVTM and CDR2 ANQGSEA. Trimming shortened V by 1 base and J by 2 bases, and 8 bases separated the two germline ends. This CDR3 is 13 amino acids long. CDR3 coding DNA: TGCAGCGTTGAAGCGAGGGCCAACTATGGCTACACCTTC. Its translation: CSVEARANYGYTF.

The chain uses TRBV11-2 and TRBJ2-3; tentative D call: TRBD2 (5 bases). Trimming shortened V by 4 bases and J by 2 bases, and 19 bases separated the two germline ends. Germline values: CDR1 SGHAT, CDR2 FQNNGV. This CDR3 is 17 amino acids long. Written as DNA, the CDR3 is TGTGCCAGCAGCTCCCGCGTCGGGAACACGAACACAGATACGCAGTATTTT. It encodes CASSSRVGNTNTDTQYF.

The rearrangement links TRBV27 to TRBJ2-7; no reliable D call. Germline V lookup: CDR1 MNHEY, CDR2 SMNVEV (reference sequence). Trimming removed 1 base at V and 0 bases at J, with 7 bases between. This CDR3 has 14 residues. The DNA for the CDR3 is TGTGCCAGCAGTTTATTCAGATTCTCCTACGAGCAGTACTTC. Protein: CASSLFRFSYEQYF.

The V gene is TRBV13, the J gene TRBJ1-1; maybe TRBD1 (5 bases). CDR1 PRHDT and CDR2 FYEKMQ come from the germline V gene (reference sequence). Trimming took off 5 bases at V and 1 base at J, with 14 bases between the two ends. This CDR3 is 15 amino acids long. The CDR3: CASSPRVSGNTEAFF. Written as DNA, the CDR3 is TGTGCCAGCAGCCCCAGGGTTTCGGGGAACACTGAAGCTTTCTTT.

This chain connects TRBV4-1 to TRBJ2-1, with 10 positions matching TRBD1. With 1 base clipped from V and 9 bases from J, the junction kept 9 bases outside the gene matches. This CDR3 has 16 residues. Germline assignment: CDR1 MGHRA and CDR2 YSYEKL. The CDR3 DNA sequence: TGCGCCAGCAGCCAAGGTTGGGACAGGGGAGGTGGTGAGCAGTTCTTC. This sequence encodes CASSQGWDRGGGEQFF.

V and J are TRBV29-1 and TRBJ2-7, with D tentatively TRBD1 (5 bases). This CDR3 is 13 amino acids long. Germline CDR1 is SQVTM and CDR2 is ANQGSEA. V lost 4 bases and J 5 bases, leaving 15 bases between the germline ends. CDR3: CSVADSPYHEQYF. Here the CDR3 DNA reads TGCAGCGTTGCCGACAGTCCCTACCACGAGCAGTACTTC.

This rearrangement joins TRBV4-2 to TRBJ2-7; D may be TRBD2 (6 bases). With 3 bases removed from V and 1 base from J, the gap between germline ends came to 13 bases. This CDR3 has 15 residues. Looked up from germline, CDR1 is LGHNA and CDR2 is YNFKEQ. DNA for the CDR3: TGTGCCAGCAGCCACGGCGAGGGAGGTTCCTACGAGCAGTACTTC. It codes for CASSHGEGGSYEQYF.

This clone was observed a few times. This sequence joins TRBV6-1 and TRBJ1-1; D is uncertain. The CDR3 spans 11 residues. Trimming left V 0 bases short and J 8 bases short, with 4 bases between. Germline values: CDR1 MNHNS, CDR2 SASEGT. The CDR3 here is CASSEAREAFF. The CDR3 DNA is TGTGCCAGCAGTGAAGCGAGAGAAGCTTTCTTT.

The chain uses TRBV7-6 and TRBJ2-3, with TRBD1 as a possible D gene (5 bases). V gave up 1 base and J gave up 5 bases, with 10 bases separating them. The CDR3 length is 14 residues. The germline CDR1 and CDR2 sequences are SGHVS and FNYEAQ. The CDR3 bases are TGTGCCAGCAGCTTAGAACAGGTCGGAGATACGCAGTATTTT. Translation: CASSLEQVGDTQYF.

This chain joins TRBV4-2 and TRBJ2-1; 9 nucleotides agree with TRBD2. The V segment lost 2 bases and the J segment 8 bases; nucleotides outside the gene matches: 10. The CDR3 runs 16 residues. Germline CDR1 and CDR2: LGHNA and YNFKEQ. In nucleotides, the CDR3 is TGTGCCAGCAGCCAACCCGCCGGGACTAGCTCCGATGAGCAGTTCTTC. Protein sequence: CASSQPAGTSSDEQFF.

The chain recombines TRBV4-1 with TRBJ2-2; 7 bases match TRBD2. This CDR3 is built from 14 residues. Germline V gene data show CDR1 as MGHRA and CDR2 as YSYEKL. Trimming removed 5 bases from V and 3 bases from J; junction bases left unmatched: 3. CDR3 region: CASSELADTGELFF. CDR3 nucleotide sequence: TGCGCCAGCAGCGAGCTAGCGGACACCGGGGAGCTGTTTTTT.

The chain uses TRBV6-4 and TRBJ2-1; 10 nucleotides line up with TRBD2. This CDR3 has 15 amino acids. Germline assignment: CDR1 MRHNA and CDR2 SNTAGT. The V and J ends lost 6 bases and 4 bases, in that order; junction bases with no gene match: 6. The CDR3 DNA reads as TGTGCCAGCAGGACTCTAGCGGGAGTGTACAATGAGCAGTTCTTC. Translating gives CASRTLAGVYNEQFF.

This chain connects TRBV5-1 to TRBJ2-1; 7 nucleotides match TRBD1. Germline trimming cut 2 bases from V and 2 bases from J; bases unmatched to any gene: 4. CDR1 is SGHRS, CDR2 YFSETQ, per germline. The CDR3 spans 15 residues. The CDR3 bases are TGCGCCAGCAGCTTCCACAGGGGCACCTACAATGAGCAGTTCTTC. Its protein product is CASSFHRGTYNEQFF. Together with reference TRBV5-1 and TRBJ2-1, the CDR3 gives the full variable domain: KAGVTQTPRYLIKTRGQQVTLSCSPISGHRSVSWYQQTPGQGLQFLFEYFSETQRNKGNFPGRFSGRQFSNSRSEMNVSTLELGDSALYLCASSFHRGTYNEQFFGPGTRLTVL.

J is TRBJ2-4 and V is TRBV19; 9 bases agree with TRBD2. This CDR3 contains 16 residues. CDR1 is LNHDA and CDR2 is SQIVND in the germline V gene (reference sequence). The trim removed 3 bases at V and 12 bases at J, leaving 15 bases unmatched. CDR3 sequence (DNA): TGTGCCAGTAGTATGACTAGCGGCGGGGGCGGGGAGAATCAGTACTTC. Its translation is CASSMTSGGGGENQYF.

The chain has TRBV4-1 and TRBJ1-3; D perhaps matches TRBD1 (5 bases). Germline values: CDR1 MGHRA, CDR2 YSYEKL. The CDR3 is made up of 17 amino acids. Trimming stripped 5 bases from V and 0 bases from J, with 17 bases between. CDR3 region: CASSLKGGAPSGNTIYF. The DNA of the CDR3 is TGCGCCAGCAGCTTAAAGGGAGGGGCCCCCTCTGGAAACACCATATATTTT.